These T cell receptor beta chains were read from a single sample in a study of T cell repertoires in cytomegalovirus infection. TCRdb itself ran the reads through MiXCR, one entry per CDR3 protein. This table holds about 490,000 distinct CDR3 sequences, around 11% found once. Sequencing was carried out using PBMCs. The source is a human donor in good health (CMV status not recorded). Some clones in this sample may be carry-over from other donors' samples. CDR3s include the opening cysteine and the closing phenylalanine or tryptophan. The D gene is left open where the match is weak. Only part of the rows carry a size: once, few, many, or a class if the clone is expanded.

D gene,clone size,V gene,J gene,CDR3 DNA,CDR3 protein
TRBD2,many,TRBV7-9,TRBJ2-2,TGTGCCAGCAGCCCAATAACGGGAGGAGGACGGAGGGACACCGGGGAGCTGTTTTTT,CASSPITGGGRRDTGELFF
TRBD1,many,TRBV5-5,TRBJ2-5,TGTGCCAGCAGCTGGACGGGGGACAGGCAAGAGACCCAGTACTTC,CASSWTGDRQETQYF
.,.,TRBV5-1,TRBJ2-5,TGCGCCAGCAGCTTGGAGCATTCGCCGCAAGAGACCCAGTACTTC,CASSLEHSPQETQYF
TRBD2,.,TRBV6-5,TRBJ2-7,TGTGCCAGCAGTTCGCTCCTTTTGTGGGCGGGAGAAGGCGAGCAGTACTTC,CASSSLLLWAGEGEQYF
TRBD1,many,TRBV12-5,TRBJ1-2,TGTGCTAGTGGACGGACAGGGGGAAGCGGCTACACCTTC,CASGRTGGSGYTF
.,few,TRBV20-1,TRBJ1-2,TGCAGTGCTAGACCTCCGGAGGGTATTGGAGCCTATGGCTACACCTTC,CSARPPEGIGAYGYTF
.,many,TRBV9,TRBJ1-5,TGTGCCAGCAGCGTAGGGGGCAGTCATAGCAATCAGCCCCAGCATTTT,CASSVGGSHSNQPQHF
.,many,TRBV11-2,TRBJ2-5,TGTGCCAGCAGCTTAGGGATCTTACAAGAGACCCAGTACTTC,CASSLGILQETQYF
TRBD2,many,TRBV11-2,TRBJ2-1,TGTGCCAGCAGCTCCCTGACTAGCCCCGAGCAGTTCTTC,CASSSLTSPEQFF
.,many,TRBV5-4,TRBJ1-1,TGTGCCAGCAGCGGCAACAGGGATTCGGAAGCTTTCTTT,CASSGNRDSEAFF
.,many,TRBV12-3/TRBV12-4,TRBJ2-7,TGTGCCAGCAGTTTCGTCAGGGGATACGAGCAGTACTTC,CASSFVRGYEQYF
.,many,TRBV11-2,TRBJ2-3,TGTGCCAGCGAGCTTTCTGGCATCACAGATACGCAGTATTTT,CASELSGITDTQYF
TRBD1,few,TRBV11-2,TRBJ1-4,TGTGCCAGCAGCTTAGGGGACAGGGTTGGGGAAAAACTGTTTTTT,CASSLGDRVGEKLFF
.,.,TRBV29-1,TRBJ1-1,TGCAGCGTTGTCTGGAACACTGAAGCTTTCTTT,CSVVWNTEAFF
TRBD2,many,TRBV12-3/TRBV12-4,TRBJ2-7,TGTGCCAGCAGCGTAGGCGGGAGGGCCCAATACGAGCAGTACTTC,CASSVGGRAQYEQYF
.,many,TRBV11-2,TRBJ2-5,TGTGCCAGCAGCCGGGACCCGCGGGAGACCCAGTACTTC,CASSRDPRETQYF
TRBD1,few,TRBV19,TRBJ2-1,TGTGCCAGTAGGCTTGACAGGGGGAATGAGCAGTTCTTC,CASRLDRGNEQFF
.,few,TRBV28,TRBJ2-1,TGTGCCAGCAGTCCCCCAGCCGGAGACTCCTACAATGAGCAGTTCTTC,CASSPPAGDSYNEQFF
TRBD2,many,TRBV19,TRBJ2-1,TGTGCCAGTAGTATAGATCTAGATGGTCTAGCGGTCTCCTACAATGAGCAGTTCTTC,CASSIDLDGLAVSYNEQFF
.,many,TRBV5-1,TRBJ1-1,TGCGCCAGCAGCTCACAGGGTGACGGAGACACTGAAGCTTTCTTT,CASSSQGDGDTEAFF
TRBD1,many,TRBV7-8,TRBJ1-5,TGTGCCAGCAGCAAAAGTGGGGGGACAGGGGCGAATCAGCCCCAGCATTTT,CASSKSGGTGANQPQHF
TRBD1,many,TRBV20-1,TRBJ2-7,TGCAGTGCCCGGGACAGATCCTACGAGCAGTACTTC,CSARDRSYEQYF
.,few,TRBV14,TRBJ1-1,TGTGCCAGCAGCCAATTGGCGATGAACACTGAAGCTTTCTTT,CASSQLAMNTEAFF
.,many,TRBV7-8,TRBJ2-7,TGTGCCAGCAGCTTAGGTACCCTCACGGCCTACGAGCAGTACTTC,CASSLGTLTAYEQYF
.,few,TRBV2,TRBJ1-2,TGTGCCAGCACCGTGATGTCCGGGAATGGCTACACCTTC,CASTVMSGNGYTF
.,.,TRBV28,TRBJ2-5,TGTGCCAGCACTTTTTCTACAGGGTCGAGAGAGACCCAGTACTTC,CASTFSTGSRETQYF
TRBD2,many,TRBV7-3,TRBJ2-5,TGTGCCAGCAGCTTGGGACTAGCGGGAGATTGGGGAGAGACCCAGTACTTC,CASSLGLAGDWGETQYF
.,few,TRBV7-9,TRBJ2-7,TGTGCCAGCAGCTTAGACGTCCACTACGAGCAGTACTTC,CASSLDVHYEQYF
.,.,TRBV7-9,TRBJ1-1,TGTGCCAGCAGCTTTGTTGGTCGGACGTTGCCGAACACTGAAGCTTTCTTT,CASSFVGRTLPNTEAFF
.,few,TRBV27,TRBJ1-2,TGTGCCAGCAGGCCTCGACAGAGTATGGCTATTGGAGACACCTTC,CASRPRQSMAIGDTF
.,many,TRBV5-4,TRBJ2-3,TGTGCCAGCAGCCCACCCGACAGCACAGATACGCAGTATTTT,CASSPPDSTDTQYF
.,many,TRBV14,TRBJ2-2,TGTGCCAGCAGCCAAGATAGTTACTACACCGGGGAGCTGTTTTTT,CASSQDSYYTGELFF
TRBD1,many,TRBV7-9,TRBJ2-7,TGTGCCAGCAGCCAAGAGGGGACAGGGATCCACGAGCAGTACTTC,CASSQEGTGIHEQYF
.,many,TRBV2,TRBJ2-3,TGTGCCAGCAGCCTAGGACGGAGTAGCACAGATACGCAGTATTTT,CASSLGRSSTDTQYF
.,.,TRBV20-1,TRBJ2-6,TGCAGTGCCCACAACTCGTGGGGCTCTGGGGCCAACGTCCTGACTTTC,CSAHNSWGSGANVLTF
TRBD2,many,TRBV7-2,TRBJ2-1,TGTGCCAGCAGCAGGACTAGCGGGGCCGACAATGAGCAGTTCTTC,CASSRTSGADNEQFF
TRBD2,many,TRBV29-1,TRBJ2-1,TGCAGCGTTGACGGGACTAGTGTTTCCTACAATGAGCAGTTCTTC,CSVDGTSVSYNEQFF
TRBD2,.,TRBV9,TRBJ2-3,TGTGCCAGCAGCGTGGCTAGCGGGAGTAGGAAGCAGTATTTT,CASSVASGSRKQYF
.,few,TRBV2,TRBJ1-1,TGTGCCAGCAATACCCGGGACATTGAAGCTTTCTTT,CASNTRDIEAFF
TRBD1,.,TRBV2,TRBJ1-5,TGTGCCAGCAGTTCCGGGACAGGCCATCAGCCCCAGCATTTT,CASSSGTGHQPQHF
TRBD1,few,TRBV5-1,TRBJ1-1,TGCGCCAGCAGCTGGGGACAGGGGAGCACTGAAGCTTTCTTT,CASSWGQGSTEAFF
.,few,TRBV2,TRBJ2-2,TGTGCCAGCATCATTGGAGGGGTGGCCGGGGAGCTGTTTTTT,CASIIGGVAGELFF
TRBD1,many,TRBV20-1,TRBJ2-7,TGCAGTGCTGGGACAGGGGGCTACGAGCAGTACTTC,CSAGTGGYEQYF
.,.,TRBV5-1,TRBJ2-2,TGCGCCAGCAGCTTTTTGTCACCGCGGAACACCGGGGAGCTGTTTTTT,CASSFLSPRNTGELFF
.,many,TRBV5-6,TRBJ2-5,TGTGCCAGCAGCTTTATCAGGGATCAAGAGACCCAGTACTTC,CASSFIRDQETQYF
TRBD1,many,TRBV19,TRBJ2-7,TGTGCCAGTAGTACCGATCGGGACAGGTCCTACGAGCAGTACTTC,CASSTDRDRSYEQYF